The source of this T cell receptor (beta chain) is a study of early T cells in non-severe SARS-CoV-2 infection (dated by TCRdb to about 2021). About the study as a whole: Because TCR sequencing relied on bulk RNA taken from unsorted whole blood, pairing of alpha and beta chains was not possible.

Sequences SQVTM (CDR1) and ANQGSEA (CDR2) are obtained from the germline V gene. Between the V and J ends, shortened by 1 base and 5 bases respectively, the junction contains 2 bases. The CDR3, from cysteine to phenylalanine, totals 11 residues. Just CDR3 DNA is preserved here, 33 bases in frame from base 1. This clonotype has at least ten counts. Its binding antigen is unknown. Nothing much larger sits one base from this clone, and base qualities are not available. The study was a case-control design nested within a healthcare worker cohort in London, UK, with weekly nasopharyngeal swab PCR tests and blood sampling. Healthcare workers were recruited between 23 and 31 March 2020, during the week of the UK lockdown, and were followed weekly for up to 16 weeks. Overall study results and their limits: VDJdb matching was skewed toward anti-spike CD8 responses, so virus-specific expansions were likely underestimated and private and CD4 specificities were missed.

Library preparation used 5' RACE. For sequencing, a NextSeq 500 was employed. In the TCR library protocol, unique molecular identifiers were attached to individual cDNA molecules to correct for PCR bias and sequencing error. Sequencing covered both TCR alpha and beta chains, and within each sample the abundances of alpha and beta sequences were tightly co-correlated. On the study's bioinformatics: V gene, J gene and CDR3 annotation of TCR sequences was performed with Decombinator V4. TCRs were defined as expanded if a significant change between any two time points was detected under a Poisson model with p below 0.0001. TCR abundances were normalised to the total number of TCRs sequenced per sample and were expressed as counts per million. TRAV1-2 paired with TRAJ12, TRAJ20 or TRAJ33 defined MAIT TCRs, while TRAV10 paired with TRAJ18 defined iNKT TCRs. VDJdb, accessed 1 November 2021, was searched for CMV, EBV and SARS-CoV-2 annotated TCRs, excluding TCRs annotated for multiple antigens. The raw public reads went through TCRdb reprocessing: fastp at Q25, MiXCR clone calling, in-frame beta chains kept. Under each unique CDR3 protein, matching rows form one entry showing the most common genes and DNA. In this record, the V and J calls reflect TCRdb's handling and not the investigators' own analysis. The sample table shows about 97,000 distinct CDR3 sequences, and 11% are seen once. The ten largest make up roughly 4.5% of the sample.

This receptor was obtained from an adult who was a healthcare worker with PCR-confirmed SARS-CoV-2 infection or an uninfected control (not recorded which). The material was whole blood, obtained at baseline. The chain couples TRBV29-1 to TRBJ1-4, with no confidently assigned D gene. The CDR3 in this case is CSVEANEKLFF. The DNA sequence follows: TGCAGCGTTGAAGCCAATGAAAAACTGTTTTTT.